Listed below are T cell receptor beta chains from one sample, sequenced in a study of blood T cell repertoires in COVID-19. The assay was immunoSEQ multiplex PCR, and TCRdb's table has in-frame clones only and misses some. The repertoire consists of 120,000 to 150,000 clones, with around 87% occurring once and the leading ten covering approximately 1.2%. The sequencing input was PBMCs or T cells enriched from blood (not recorded which). The origin of the receptors is a woman aged 25-40 years with acute COVID-19. The CDR3 runs from the conserved cysteine through the conserved F or W. D genes are given only for firm matches. Size values are once, few and many counts, or a class for expanded clones, and some rows have none.

V gene: TRBV30; clone size: -; J gene: TRBJ2-2; D gene: TRBD1; CDR3 protein: CAWSSQDRGFGELFF; CDR3 DNA: TGTGCCTGGAGTTCTCAAGACAGGGGTTTCGGGGAGCTGTTTTTT
V gene: TRBV7-2; clone size: -; J gene: TRBJ2-7; D gene: -; CDR3 protein: CASSNPGFEQYF; CDR3 DNA: TGTGCCAGCAGCAACCCCGGGTTCGAGCAGTACTTC
V gene: TRBV27; clone size: -; J gene: TRBJ1-6; D gene: TRBD1; CDR3 protein: CASSPTGTVNSPLHF; CDR3 DNA: TGTGCCAGCAGTCCCACCGGGACAGTAAATTCACCCCTCCACTTT
V gene: TRBV19; clone size: -; J gene: TRBJ2-5; D gene: -; CDR3 protein: CASGPLRMETQYF; CDR3 DNA: TGTGCCAGTGGTCCCCTAAGAATGGAGACCCAGTACTTC
V gene: TRBV28; clone size: -; J gene: TRBJ1-1; D gene: TRBD1; CDR3 protein: CASSPREQGARVAFF; CDR3 DNA: TGTGCCAGCAGTCCCAGAGAACAGGGGGCGAGGGTAGCTTTCTTT
V gene: TRBV7-9; clone size: -; J gene: TRBJ2-7; D gene: TRBD1; CDR3 protein: CASSPIQGGYEQYF; CDR3 DNA: TGTGCCAGCAGCCCGATACAGGGGGGCTACGAGCAGTACTTC
V gene: TRBV13; clone size: -; J gene: TRBJ2-5; D gene: -; CDR3 protein: CASSYRGGETQYF; CDR3 DNA: TGTGCCAGCAGCTACAGGGGGGGGGAGACCCAGTACTTC
V gene: TRBV21-1; clone size: few; J gene: TRBJ2-7; D gene: -; CDR3 protein: CASSKERVLHYEQYF; CDR3 DNA: TGTGCCAGCAGCAAAGAGAGGGTCCTCCACTACGAGCAGTACTTC
V gene: TRBV5-4; clone size: -; J gene: TRBJ2-1; D gene: TRBD2; CDR3 protein: CASSLVRTSGSRGTYNEQFF; CDR3 DNA: TGTGCCAGCAGCTTGGTCAGGACTAGCGGGAGTCGCGGGACCTACAATGAGCAGTTCTTC
V gene: TRBV6-1; clone size: -; J gene: TRBJ1-1; D gene: -; CDR3 protein: CASSEDTAFMNTEAFF; CDR3 DNA: TGTGCCAGCAGTGAAGATACAGCATTTATGAACACTGAAGCTTTCTTT
V gene: TRBV6-5; clone size: -; J gene: TRBJ2-1; D gene: TRBD2; CDR3 protein: CASSGPGLAGVEQFF; CDR3 DNA: TGTGCCAGCAGCGGACCGGGACTAGCGGGAGTTGAGCAGTTCTTC
V gene: TRBV4-1; clone size: -; J gene: TRBJ2-2; D gene: -; CDR3 protein: CASSQVPSVGAGELFF; CDR3 DNA: TGCGCCAGCAGCCAGGTACCTAGCGTTGGGGCCGGGGAGCTGTTTTTT
V gene: TRBV2; clone size: -; J gene: TRBJ1-2; D gene: TRBD1; CDR3 protein: CASSVGGDVYGYTF; CDR3 DNA: TGTGCCAGCAGCGTAGGGGGCGACGTATATGGCTACACCTTC
V gene: TRBV6-2/TRBV6-3; clone size: once; J gene: TRBJ1-4; D gene: -; CDR3 protein: CASSGAATNEKLFF; CDR3 DNA: TGTGCCAGCAGCGGGGCTGCAACTAATGAAAAACTGTTTTTT
V gene: TRBV11-2; clone size: -; J gene: TRBJ1-1; D gene: -; CDR3 protein: CASSSSQGTGEAFF; CDR3 DNA: TGTGCCAGCAGCTCGAGTCAGGGTACGGGTGAAGCTTTCTTT
V gene: TRBV28; clone size: -; J gene: TRBJ1-2; D gene: -; CDR3 protein: CASLNPIDYGYTF; CDR3 DNA: TGTGCCAGCCTAAACCCAATTGATTATGGCTACACCTTC
V gene: TRBV28; clone size: -; J gene: TRBJ1-1; D gene: TRBD1; CDR3 protein: CASSVDRAQEAFF; CDR3 DNA: TGTGCCAGCAGTGTCGACAGGGCGCAGGAAGCTTTCTTT
V gene: TRBV14; clone size: -; J gene: TRBJ2-7; D gene: -; CDR3 protein: CASSQDGGVEQYF; CDR3 DNA: TGTGCCAGCAGCCAAGATGGTGGAGTCGAGCAGTACTTC
V gene: TRBV5-8; clone size: -; J gene: TRBJ2-2; D gene: -; CDR3 protein: CASSFLVASTGELFF; CDR3 DNA: TGTGCCAGCAGCTTCCTTGTGGCTTCCACCGGGGAGCTGTTTTTT
V gene: TRBV28; clone size: few; J gene: TRBJ2-7; D gene: -; CDR3 protein: CASSASQGTTYEQYF; CDR3 DNA: TGTGCCAGCAGTGCATCCCAGGGGACTACCTACGAGCAGTACTTC
V gene: TRBV18; clone size: -; J gene: TRBJ2-1; D gene: -; CDR3 protein: CASKGGSYNEQFF; CDR3 DNA: TGTGCCAGCAAGGGGGGGTCCTACAATGAGCAGTTCTTC